This T cell receptor beta chain was profiled in a study of beta chain features in type 1 diabetes. Points from the study as a whole: There was a possibility that cDNA sequencing over-represented cells with high TCR expression.

The CDR3 is 16 amino acids. Per germline, CDR1 SQVTM and CDR2 ANQGSEA. The V end was cut by 5 bases, the J end by 3 bases, with 22 bases between. This clone came up a few times. The antigen remains undetermined. All of the isolated RNA was reverse transcribed, so expressed TCRB transcripts were sequenced. TCRdb's copy holds only in-frame clones and misses some; the assay was immunoSEQ multiplex PCR. The sample carries around 330,000 clones, more than 9.5% recorded once. The chain is built from TRBV29-1 and TRBJ1-2, with D perhaps matching TRBD1 (5 bases). This clonotype was sampled from a woman aged 25 to 39 in good health. The sequencing sample was made of naive CD4+ T cells from blood. The CDR3 coding sequence is TGCAGCGTTCTCCAAATGGGGGGATTCGGGCACTATGGCTACACCTTC. This translates into CSVLQMGGFGHYGYTF. Based on the CDR3 plus reference TRBV29-1 and TRBJ1-2, the full variable domain is SAVISQKPSRDICQRGTSLTIQCQVDSQVTMMFWYRQQPGQSLTLIATANQGSEATYESGFVIDKFPISRPNLTFSTLTVSNMSPEDSSIYLCSVLQMGGFGHYGYTFGSGTRLTVV.